These 21 T cell receptor beta chains came from one sample sequenced in a study of early T cells in non-severe SARS-CoV-2 infection. One entry per CDR3 protein results from TCRdb running MiXCR on the 5' RACE reads. This sample carries tens of thousands of distinct CDR3 sequences, approximately 14% of them seen once, and the ten largest clones take approximately 7.5%. The material sequenced was whole blood. The receptors were gathered from an adult who was a healthcare worker with PCR-confirmed SARS-CoV-2 infection or an uninfected control (not recorded which).

This clonotype was seen more than once but under ten times. The rearrangement joins TRBV6-5 to TRBJ2-7, with 10 bases that match TRBD2. J was trimmed by 0 bases and V by 6 bases; bases with no gene match: 2. The CDR3 is made up of 14 amino acids. Germline CDR1 and CDR2: MNHEY and SVGAGI. The CDR3: CASSGTSVSYEQYF. The CDR3 nucleotides read TGTGCCAGCAGCGGGACTAGCGTCTCCTACGAGCAGTACTTC.

This clonotype was counted between two and nine times. The rearrangement joins TRBV29-1 to TRBJ1-2; no clear D gene. V was pared by 1 base and J by 10 bases, with 10 bases between. Germline CDR1 SQVTM, CDR2 ANQGSEA. This CDR3 comprises 11 residues. CDR3 loop: CSVEGGQSYTF. CDR3 bases: TGCAGCGTTGAAGGCGGGCAATCCTACACCTTC.

This clonotype counts as medium-sized. The chain carries TRBV15 and TRBJ2-1, with D unclear. With 5 bases removed from V and 6 bases from J, the gap between germline ends came to 8 bases. From germline, CDR1 is LNHNV and CDR2 YYDKDF (reference sequence). CDR3 length: 12 residues. The CDR3 DNA is TGTGCCACCAGCCTCTGGTCCAATGAGCAGTTCTTC. As protein: CATSLWSNEQFF. Drawing the rest from reference TRBV15 and TRBJ2-1, the complete variable domain is DAMVIQNPRYQVTQFGKPVTLSCSQTLNHNVMYWYQQKSSQAPKLLFHYYDKDFNNEADTPDNFQSRRPNTSFCFLDIRSPGLGDTAMYLCATSLWSNEQFFGPGTRLTVL.

This chain joins TRBV18 and TRBJ2-5; possibly TRBD1 for D (6 bases). The germline CDR1 and CDR2 sequences are KGHSH and LQKENI. This CDR3 has 16 residues. The V end lost 4 bases, the J end lost 5 bases, and 20 bases lay between the germline ends. The CDR3 is CASSLPTNRERETQYF. The CDR3 nucleotides are TGTGCCAGCTCACTCCCAACCAACAGGGAAAGGGAGACCCAGTACTTC. The complete variable domain, with remaining parts taken from reference TRBV18 and TRBJ2-5, reads NAGVMQNPRHLVRRRGQEARLRCSPMKGHSHVYWYRQLPEEGLKFMVYLQKENIIDESGMPKERFSAEFPKEGPSILRIQQVVRGDSAAYFCASSLPTNRERETQYFGPGTRLLVL.

The chain is built from TRBV11-2 and TRBJ2-5; D is ambiguous. The CDR3 extends over 13 amino acids. Germline lookup yields CDR1 SGHAT and CDR2 FQNNGV. V gave up 3 bases and J gave up 5 bases, with 10 bases separating them. The CDR3 DNA reads as TGTGCCAGCAGCTTGACCTATTGGGAGACCCAGTACTTC. Its translation: CASSLTYWETQYF.

This clonotype was seen repeatedly, ten times or more. The chain employs TRBV30 and TRBJ1-5, with unresolved D. The CDR3 covers 15 residues. The V end lost 2 bases, the J end lost 4 bases, and 15 bases lay between the germline ends. Germline CDR1 and CDR2: GTSNPN and SVGIG (reference sequence). The CDR3 region is CAWSPPDGRNQPQHF. As DNA, the CDR3 is TGTGCCTGGAGTCCCCCGGACGGGAGAAATCAGCCCCAGCATTTT.

In this sample, this clonotype turned up many times. This chain uses TRBV19 with TRBJ2-1; TRBD2 might be the D (6 bases). The V end lost 2 bases, the J end lost 1 base, and 9 bases lay between the germline ends. There are 15 residues in the CDR3. Germline V gives CDR1 LNHDA, CDR2 SQIVND (reference sequence). The CDR3 nucleotides read TGTGCCAGTAGTATATCGGGGAGGTCCTACAATGAGCAGTTCTTC. Residues: CASSISGRSYNEQFF.

The gene calls are TRBV19 and TRBJ2-1, with 7 bases matching TRBD2. The CDR3 consists of 17 residues. In germline, CDR1 is LNHDA, CDR2 SQIVND (reference sequence). V was clipped by 2 bases and J by 4 bases; unmatched bases: 11. This CDR3 is CASSITSEPTRYNEQFF. The CDR3 DNA follows: TGTGCCAGTAGTATAACTAGCGAGCCTACCCGTTACAATGAGCAGTTCTTC.

Ten or more counts support this clonotype. This rearrangement joins TRBV7-6 to TRBJ2-3; D is undetermined. Trimming took off 2 bases at V and 2 bases at J, with 11 bases between the two ends. The CDR3 is 15 amino acids. CDR1 is SGHVS, CDR2 FNYEAQ, per germline. The CDR3: CASSLLAAFTDTQYF. The CDR3 region has the DNA TGTGCCAGCAGCTTATTGGCAGCCTTCACAGATACGCAGTATTTT.

This clonotype was recorded many times. The J gene is TRBJ2-7, the V gene TRBV6-6, with a weak D call TRBD2 (7 bases). From germline, CDR1 is MNHNY and CDR2 SVGAGI (reference sequence). This CDR3 spans 14 amino acids. V lost 5 bases to trimming and J lost 2 bases, with 13 bases between them. The CDR3 DNA is TGTGCCAGCAGTCCGCCCGGGGGGCCCTACGAGCAGTACTTC. Its protein is CASSPPGGPYEQYF.

This clonotype was seen a handful of times. This chain connects TRBV20-1 to TRBJ2-1; TRBD2 agrees at 12 bases. The ends lost 6 bases at V and 6 bases at J; junction bases unmatched: 18. The CDR3 runs 18 residues. CDR1 and CDR2 from the germline V gene are DFQATT and SNEGSKA (reference sequence). The CDR3 region is CSARARRLAGVLANEQFF. DNA of the CDR3: TGCAGTGCCCGTGCCAGGCGACTAGCGGGAGTTTTAGCCAATGAGCAGTTCTTC.

The table lists this clonotype with a few counts. The junction shows a germline mismatch at one end, possibly a read error. This sequence joins TRBV6-5 and TRBJ2-2, with TRBD2 matching 14 bases. The CDR3 contains 18 residues. Germline V gene lookup returns CDR1 MNHEY and CDR2 SVGAGI. CDR3 sequence (DNA): TGTGCCAGCAGTTACTCGAGAATGACTAGCGGGAGGGCCGAGGAGCTATTTTTT. This translates into CASSYSRMTSGRAEELFF.

This clonotype has a handful of counts. The rearrangement uses TRBV4-1 and TRBJ1-4, with D uncertain. The germline CDR1 and CDR2 sequences are MGHRA and YSYEKL. The CDR3 sequence is 13 residues long. With 2 bases removed from V and 6 bases from J, the gap between germline ends came to 7 bases. The CDR3 protein is CASSQRRDEKLFF. The CDR3 DNA reads TGCGCCAGCAGCCAAAGGCGGGATGAAAAACTGTTTTTT.

V gene TRBV29-1 combines with J gene TRBJ2-7; D is unresolved. Germline CDR1 and CDR2: SQVTM and ANQGSEA. The CDR3 runs 14 residues. V was trimmed by 2 bases and J by 0 bases, leaving 11 bases between them. The CDR3 DNA reads as TGCAGCGTTGAACTGGCCGAAAGCTCCTACGAGCAGTACTTC. Translating gives CSVELAESSYEQYF.

The chain has TRBV6-5 and TRBJ2-1; D is ambiguous. Deletions cut 6 bases from V and 5 bases from J, with 5 bases between. The CDR3 extends over 11 amino acids. CDR1 MNHEY and CDR2 SVGAGI come from the germline V gene. Written as DNA, the CDR3 is TGTGCCAGCAGATGGGACAATGAGCAGTTCTTC. Translation gives CASRWDNEQFF.

This clonotype was detected ten times or more. This chain uses TRBV7-9 with TRBJ2-2; D is unclear. The CDR3 contains 15 residues. Between the trimmed V and J ends, which lost 4 bases and 5 bases, there was a span of 14 bases. Germline loops: CDR1 SEHNR, CDR2 FQNEAQ (reference sequence). CDR3 loop: CASSSRTVLTGELFF. Written as DNA, the CDR3 is TGTGCCAGCAGCTCGCGGACGGTGTTGACCGGGGAGCTGTTTTTT.

This clonotype was detected many times. One end of the junction does not line up with germline, which may come from a read error. The rearrangement links TRBV20-1 to TRBJ2-5; TRBD2 matches 8 bases. The CDR3 sequence is 13 residues long. Germline loops: CDR1 DFQATT, CDR2 SNEGSKA (reference sequence). In DNA, the CDR3 is TGCAGTGCTAGAAAGCCACTGGCGGGAGGTGGGCACTTC. It specifies CSARKPLAGGGHF.

V is TRBV27 and J is TRBJ1-1, with D perhaps TRBD1 (5 bases). V dropped 3 bases and J dropped 5 bases, with 13 bases sitting between them. The CDR3 spans 14 residues. The germline CDR1 and CDR2 sequences are MNHEY and SMNVEV (reference sequence). CDR3 in amino acids: CASSFHGGVTEAFF. CDR3 bases: TGTGCCAGCAGTTTTCATGGGGGGGTAACTGAAGCTTTCTTT.

The chain combines TRBV19 with TRBJ2-3; D uncertain. Trimming removed 8 bases from V and 4 bases from J, with 16 bases in between. Per the germline V gene, CDR1 is LNHDA and CDR2 is SQIVND (reference sequence). The CDR3 runs to 14 residues. For the CDR3, the DNA is TGTGCCAGTTTGAAGGTAGACGGAGCAGATACGCAGTATTTT. Amino acid sequence: CASLKVDGADTQYF.

This clonotype came up many times. The chain combines TRBV2 with TRBJ2-1; D gene ambiguous. Trimming took off 3 bases at V and 6 bases at J, with 9 bases between the two ends. Germline V gene data show CDR1 as SNHLY and CDR2 as FYNNEI. This CDR3 region has 13 residues. The CDR3 nucleotides are TGTGCCAGCAGTGAGTCTAGGAGCAATGAGCAGTTCTTC. The encoded protein is CASSESRSNEQFF.

The rearrangement joins TRBV28 to TRBJ1-5; D is possibly TRBD1 (6 bases). V was pared by 5 bases and J by 6 bases, with 14 bases between. Germline loops: CDR1 MDHEN, CDR2 SYDVKM. The CDR3 loop spans 14 amino acids. CDR3 coding DNA: TGTGCCAGCAGTCCGCGGGGGGGCGGTCAGCCCCAGCATTTT. It is translated as CASSPRGGGQPQHF. Together with reference TRBV28 and TRBJ1-5, the CDR3 gives the full variable domain: DVKVTQSSRYLVKRTGEKVFLECVQDMDHENMFWYRQDPGLGLRLIYFSYDVKMKEKGDIPEGYSVSREKKERFSLILESASTNQTSMYLCASSPRGGGQPQHFGDGTRLSIL.